A single sample gave rise to the 25 T cell receptor beta chains below, sequenced in a study of T cells after yellow fever vaccination. TCRdb itself ran the 5' RACE reads through MiXCR, one entry per CDR3 protein. Found here are 250,000 to 400,000 distinct CDR3 sequences, roughly 4% of them singletons; the top ten hold just under 25%. Specimen: PBMCs, collected 5 days after the yellow fever booster vaccination. The receptors were gathered from a man in his late teens or twenties who received the YFV17D yellow fever vaccine.

The sample holds a few counts of this clonotype. V usage is TRBV7-2 and J usage is TRBJ2-7; 8 positions match TRBD1. The CDR3 extends over 13 amino acids. J gave up 6 bases and V 5 bases, and 6 bases lay outside the gene matches. Germline loops: CDR1 SGHTA, CDR2 FQGNSA. CDR3 nucleotides: TGTGCCAGCAGCCGGACAGGGTTTCGCGAGCAGTACTTC. This translates into CASSRTGFREQYF.

This clonotype was picked up a small number of times. The chain is built from TRBV27 and TRBJ1-5, with TRBD1 matching 8 bases. The CDR3 sequence is 17 residues long. Germline V gene sequence: CDR1 MNHEY, CDR2 SMNVEV (reference sequence). The trim removed 2 bases at V and 2 bases at J, leaving 8 bases unmatched. The CDR3: CASSLRGDRLGNQPQHF. CDR3 sequence (DNA): TGTGCCAGCAGTTTAAGGGGGGACAGGTTGGGCAATCAGCCCCAGCATTTT.

This clonotype was recorded many times. The chain uses TRBV11-2 and TRBJ1-2; D might be TRBD1 (6 bases). Germline loops: CDR1 SGHAT, CDR2 FQNNGV. Trimming left V 1 base short and J 5 bases short, with 14 bases between. The length of the CDR3 is 15 residues. CDR3 DNA sequence: TGTGCCAGCAGCTTAGCGACAGGAGGATATTATGGCTACACCTTC. Protein sequence: CASSLATGGYYGYTF.

In its sample, this clonotype was seen many times. V gene TRBV28 combines with J gene TRBJ2-1; possible D gene TRBD1, 5 bases. CDR3 length equals 13 residues. V was shortened by 6 bases and J by 8 bases, with 14 bases between the two germline ends. CDR1 and CDR2 from the germline V gene are MDHEN and SYDVKM. CDR3 region: CASRQVPRDEQFF. CDR3 nucleotides: TGTGCCAGCAGGCAGGTTCCCAGGGATGAGCAGTTCTTC.

In its sample, this clonotype was seen a few times. V usage is TRBV30 and J usage is TRBJ1-5, with D tentatively TRBD1 (5 bases). The CDR3 extends over 14 amino acids. V dropped 4 bases and J dropped 8 bases, with 18 bases sitting between them. Germline CDR1 GTSNPN, CDR2 SVGIG (reference sequence). The CDR3 DNA is TGTGCCTGGACCCCCCGGGGGAAGGTCGAGCCCCAGCATTTT. Its translation is CAWTPRGKVEPQHF.

This clonotype has ten or more counts. The chain combines TRBV7-3 with TRBJ1-1; weak D call: TRBD1 (6 bases). V was trimmed by 1 base and J by 8 bases, leaving 11 bases between them. The CDR3 is made up of 13 amino acids. The V gene's germline CDR1 is SGHTA and CDR2 FQGTGA. The CDR3 nucleotides are TGTGCCAGCAGCTTAAGGGCAGGGGACGAAGCTTTCTTT. Its protein is CASSLRAGDEAFF.

Ten or more counts support this clonotype. The chain couples TRBV5-1 to TRBJ1-1, with 7 bases aligning to TRBD1. The CDR3 is 15 amino acids. Germline CDR1 SGHRS, CDR2 YFSETQ. V was pared by 3 bases and J by 6 bases, with 11 bases of the junction left unmatched. CDR3 amino acids: CASSWGDSGQSEAFF. CDR3 in DNA: TGCGCCAGCAGCTGGGGGGACAGCGGTCAATCTGAAGCTTTCTTT.

This clonotype was seen more than once but under ten times. V and J are TRBV14 and TRBJ2-1; tentatively, D is TRBD2 (6 bases). Germline values: CDR1 SGHDN, CDR2 FVKESK. The CDR3 length is 15 residues. Trimming removed 8 bases from V and 0 bases from J, with 14 bases in between. The CDR3 is CASRAGAFSYNEQFF. Written as DNA, the CDR3 is TGTGCCAGCCGAGCGGGCGCCTTCTCCTACAATGAGCAGTTCTTC.

The chain couples TRBV6-5 to TRBJ2-2; 9 nucleotides agree with TRBD1. From germline, CDR1 is MNHEY and CDR2 SVGAGI. CDR3 size: 18 residues. Germline trimming cut 4 bases from V and 6 bases from J; bases unmatched to any gene: 15. The CDR3 is CASSFRDRELRPSGELFF. The CDR3 coding sequence is TGTGCCAGCAGTTTCCGGGACAGGGAATTACGACCTTCCGGGGAGCTGTTTTTT.

Written as DNA, the CDR3 is TGCAGCGTCGCCCCAGCGGGGGCTGGCACAGATACGCAGTATTTT. This codes for CSVAPAGAGTDTQYF. The rearrangement links TRBV29-1 to TRBJ2-3; TRBD2 agrees at 8 bases. The CDR3 consists of 15 residues. V gave up 6 bases and J gave up 1 base; unmatched junction bases: 9. Germline CDR1 SQVTM, CDR2 ANQGSEA.

This clonotype occurred a few times. V gene TRBV9 combines with J gene TRBJ2-2; D is undetermined. CDR1 is SGDLS, CDR2 YYNGEE, per germline. The V end was cut by 0 bases, the J end by 7 bases, with 7 bases between. This CDR3 spans 13 amino acids. CDR3 amino acids: CASSVGLSGELFF. CDR3 nucleotides: TGTGCCAGCAGCGTAGGGTTGAGCGGGGAGCTGTTTTTT.

In this sample, this clonotype turned up a few times. This rearrangement joins TRBV6-6 to TRBJ1-6, with 7 bases that match TRBD1. This CDR3 has 17 residues. Losses at the gene ends were 5 bases for V and 0 bases for J; bases not matched to a gene: 7. The germline CDR1 and CDR2 sequences are MNHNY and SVGAGI (reference sequence). The chain's CDR3 is CASSGTGALSYNSPLHF. The CDR3 region has the DNA TGTGCCAGCAGTGGAACAGGGGCCCTCTCCTATAATTCACCCCTCCACTTT.

There are many counts of this clonotype. This chain joins TRBV6-6 and TRBJ2-7; D tentatively fits TRBD1 or TRBD2 (7 bases each). Germline CDR1 is MNHNY and CDR2 is SVGAGI (reference sequence). The CDR3 is 15 residues long. V was clipped by 4 bases and J by 5 bases, with 18 bases between them. CDR3 sequence (DNA): TGTGCCAGCAGTTCCGCAGGGGGGGGCCGGAACGAGCAGTACTTC. It translates to CASSSAGGGRNEQYF.

The table lists this clonotype with many counts. The chain couples TRBV7-3 to TRBJ2-3; TRBD2 matches at 7 bases. From germline, CDR1 is SGHTA and CDR2 FQGTGA. CDR3 length: 16 amino acids. Trimming at V came to 5 bases and at J to 1 base, leaving 9 bases not matched to a gene. CDR3 loop: CASSVMGGTGTDTQYF. Written as DNA, the CDR3 is TGTGCCAGCAGCGTAATGGGGGGGACTGGCACAGATACGCAGTATTTT.

This chain joins TRBV19 and TRBJ2-3; D is uncertain. Germline CDR1 LNHDA, CDR2 SQIVND (reference sequence). V dropped 7 bases and J dropped 4 bases, with 15 bases sitting between them. CDR3 length: 14 amino acids. CDR3 bases: TGTGCCAGTACTGGGTGGAGTGCCGCAGATACGCAGTATTTT. It codes for CASTGWSAADTQYF. The full variable domain, with the rest looked up from reference TRBV19 and TRBJ2-3, is DGGITQSPKYLFRKEGQNVTLSCEQNLNHDAMYWYRQDPGQGLRLIYYSQIVNDFQKGDIAEGYSVSREKKESFPLTVTSAQKNPTAFYLCASTGWSAADTQYFGPGTRLTVL.

The table lists this clonotype with a few counts. This chain joins TRBV4-2 and TRBJ2-5; 7 nucleotides line up with TRBD2. The germline V gene encodes CDR1 LGHNA and CDR2 YNFKEQ. J gave up 4 bases and V 4 bases, and 12 bases lay outside the gene matches. The length of the CDR3 is 16 residues. CDR3 sequence reads: CASSLLGRGGGETQYF. CDR3 in DNA: TGTGCCAGCAGCCTCCTGGGGAGGGGTGGGGGAGAGACCCAGTACTTC.

The V call is TRBV18, the J call TRBJ2-7, with 11 bases fitting TRBD1. V shed 6 bases and J 6 bases; nucleotides not matched to a gene: 7. CDR3 length equals 14 residues. Germline-derived CDR1 and CDR2 are KGHSH and LQKENI. For the CDR3, the DNA is TGTGCCAGCTCTATAGGGACAGGGGGGCTCGAGCAGTACTTC. This gives the protein CASSIGTGGLEQYF.

This chain connects TRBV7-2 to TRBJ1-5; D unclear. Trimming took 5 bases from V and 5 from J, leaving 13 bases between them. The CDR3 is 14 amino acids. CDR1 SGHTA and CDR2 FQGNSA come from the germline V gene. The CDR3 loop is CASSPGDGYQPQHF. CDR3 DNA: TGTGCCAGCAGCCCGGGCGATGGGTATCAGCCCCAGCATTTT.

This clonotype has just a few counts. This sequence joins TRBV5-1 and TRBJ2-7, with a weak D call TRBD1 (5 bases). The CDR3 is 15 amino acids. Per germline, CDR1 SGHRS and CDR2 YFSETQ. V shed 4 bases and J shed 5 bases, with 19 bases lying between them. CDR3 nucleotide sequence: TGCGCCAGCAGCGCGAGGCCTGGGGCTGGGGACGAGCAGTACGTC. As protein: CASSARPGAGDEQYV.

This clonotype has more than one count but fewer than ten. The chain is built from TRBV6-5 and TRBJ2-5; 8 bases are shared with TRBD2. The CDR3 is made up of 16 amino acids. V lost 0 bases and J lost 5; bases outside the gene matches: 8. Germline values: CDR1 MNHEY, CDR2 SVGAGI. This chain's CDR3 is CASSYSPRGGSETQYF. The CDR3 DNA reads as TGTGCCAGCAGTTACTCCCCCCGGGGGGGAAGCGAGACCCAGTACTTC.

This chain links TRBV6-2 or TRBV6-3 with TRBJ1-2, with D possibly matching TRBD1 (6 bases). Germline CDR1 reads MNHEY; CDR2 reads SVGEGT. V was cut by 2 bases and J by 7 bases, with 11 bases left in between. This CDR3 comprises 13 residues. CDR3 bases: TGTGCCAGCAGTTACGGACAGACCTCTGGCTACACCTTC. Its protein product is CASSYGQTSGYTF.

This chain uses TRBV5-6 with TRBJ2-3; tentatively, D is TRBD1 (6 bases). Germline loops: CDR1 SGHDT, CDR2 YYEEEE. The CDR3 length is 13 residues. Trimming removed 4 bases at V and 5 bases at J, with 11 bases between. Here the CDR3 reads CASSLGAVDTQYF. Here the CDR3 DNA reads TGTGCCAGCAGCCTGGGGGCGGTAGATACGCAGTATTTT.

This clonotype was detected a few times. The rearrangement links TRBV7-2 to TRBJ1-1; 10 nucleotides align to TRBD1. The CDR3 covers 16 residues. Germline V gives CDR1 SGHTA, CDR2 FQGNSA. The V gene end was trimmed by 4 bases and the J gene end by 5 bases; junction bases not matched to a gene: 10. The CDR3 bases are TGTGCCAGCAGCTCCCGACAGGGGGCCACCCTTACTGAAGCTTTCTTT. Translation gives CASSSRQGATLTEAFF.

This clonotype was counted between two and nine times. The chain recombines TRBV6-1 with TRBJ2-1; D ambiguous. CDR3 length: 14 residues. The germline V and J ends were trimmed by 9 bases and 9 bases, with 21 bases remaining between them. Germline loops: CDR1 MNHNS, CDR2 SASEGT. The CDR3 nucleotides are TGTGCCAGTCGCTCAGTGGGCCTTACGATTGAGCAGTTCTTC. It yields the protein CASRSVGLTIEQFF.

This chain joins TRBV5-4 and TRBJ1-6, with a tentative D call TRBD1 (6 bases). CDR1 is SGHNT, CDR2 YYREEE, per germline (reference sequence). The CDR3 spans 15 residues. With 6 bases removed from V and 8 bases from J, the gap between germline ends came to 18 bases. CDR3 amino acids: CASTDRSQGDSPLHF. The CDR3 bases are TGTGCCAGCACCGACAGGTCTCAAGGGGATTCACCCCTCCACTTT.